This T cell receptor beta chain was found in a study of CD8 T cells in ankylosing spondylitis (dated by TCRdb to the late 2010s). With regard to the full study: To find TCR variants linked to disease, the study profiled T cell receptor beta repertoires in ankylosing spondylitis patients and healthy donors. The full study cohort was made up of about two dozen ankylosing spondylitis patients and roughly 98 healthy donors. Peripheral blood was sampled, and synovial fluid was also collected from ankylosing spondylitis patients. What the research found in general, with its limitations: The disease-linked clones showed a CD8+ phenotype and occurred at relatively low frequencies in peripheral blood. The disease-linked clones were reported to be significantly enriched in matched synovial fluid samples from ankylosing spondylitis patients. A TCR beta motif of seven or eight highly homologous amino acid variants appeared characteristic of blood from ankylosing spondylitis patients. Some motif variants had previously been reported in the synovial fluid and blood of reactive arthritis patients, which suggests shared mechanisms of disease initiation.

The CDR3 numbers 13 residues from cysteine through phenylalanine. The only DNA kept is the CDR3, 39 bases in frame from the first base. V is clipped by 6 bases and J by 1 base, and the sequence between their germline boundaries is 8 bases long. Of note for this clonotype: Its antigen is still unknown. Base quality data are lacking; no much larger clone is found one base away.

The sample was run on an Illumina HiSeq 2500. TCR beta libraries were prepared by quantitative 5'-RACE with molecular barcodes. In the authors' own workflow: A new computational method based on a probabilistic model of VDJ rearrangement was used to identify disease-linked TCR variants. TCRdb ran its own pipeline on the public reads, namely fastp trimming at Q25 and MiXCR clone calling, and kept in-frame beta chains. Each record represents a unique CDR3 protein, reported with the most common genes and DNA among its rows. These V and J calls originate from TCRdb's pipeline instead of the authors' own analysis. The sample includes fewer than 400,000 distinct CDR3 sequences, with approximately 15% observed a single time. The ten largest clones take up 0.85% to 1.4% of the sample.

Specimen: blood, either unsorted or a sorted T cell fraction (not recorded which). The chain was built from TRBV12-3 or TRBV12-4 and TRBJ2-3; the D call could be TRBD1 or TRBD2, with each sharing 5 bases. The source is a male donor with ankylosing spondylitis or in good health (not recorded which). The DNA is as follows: TGTGCCAGCAGGTGGGGGTGCACAGATACGCAGTATTTT. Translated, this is CASRWGCTDTQYF.